The rows below give T cell receptor beta chains drawn from one sample of a study of blood T cells in healthy people across ages. One entry per CDR3 protein results from TCRdb running MiXCR on the 5' RACE reads. The repertoire has 1.5 million to 2 million distinct CDR3 sequences, around 48% of them found once; the top ten carry over 2%. The specimen was blood. The receptor source for this set is a woman aged 40 to 49 in good health. Each CDR3 is given with its conserved first and last residue. D genes are given only for firm matches. Size tells how often a clone was seen (once, few, many) or the class of an expanded clone, and some rows leave it out.

v_call,clone_size,d_call,j_call,cdr3_nt,cdr3_aa
TRBV10-1,once,TRBD1,TRBJ1-6,TGCGCCAGCAGGGAGACAGGGGATAATTCACCCCTCCACTTT,CASRETGDNSPLHF
TRBV6-2/TRBV6-3,.,.,TRBJ1-2,TGTGCCAGCAGCCCAGGAGGGGGGTTAAACTATGGCTACACCTTC,CASSPGGGLNYGYTF
TRBV6-5,.,TRBD1,TRBJ2-7,TGTGCCAGCAGATCCCTCGACAGGGGCCCCGAAGAGCAGTACTTC,CASRSLDRGPEEQYF
TRBV11-1,.,.,TRBJ2-7,TGTGCCAGCAGCTTTCAAATGGACCATATCTACTACGAGCAGTACTTC,CASSFQMDHIYYEQYF
TRBV13,.,.,TRBJ1-1,TGTGCCAGCAGCGCTTCCTTATTCTCGGGGGGGAACACTGAAGCTTTCTTT,CASSASLFSGGNTEAFF
TRBV28,.,TRBD2,TRBJ2-5,TGTGCCAGCAGTCTCGGGCAAGCGGGGGGTCGGATGGAGACCCAGTACTTC,CASSLGQAGGRMETQYF
TRBV27,.,TRBD2,TRBJ2-3,TGTGCCAGCAGTTCCTCGCGGGGGGGCGGCTACGATACGCAGTATTTT,CASSSSRGGGYDTQYF
TRBV5-1,.,TRBD2,TRBJ2-7,TGCGCCGGCAGCTTGGGACTAACAGGTAACTACGAGCAGTACTTC,CAGSLGLTGNYEQYF
TRBV20-1,.,.,TRBJ1-5,TGCAGTGCTAGGTACGCGGCGGGTCAGCCCCAGCATTTT,CSARYAAGQPQHF
TRBV5-5,few,.,TRBJ2-3,TGTGCCAGCAGCCCGGGGCCCCCAGATACGCAGTATTTT,CASSPGPPDTQYF
TRBV6-5,few,TRBD2,TRBJ2-1,TGTGCCAGCAGTTCGGGACTAGCGGCCTCCTCCTACAATGAGCAGTTCTTC,CASSSGLAASSYNEQFF
TRBV6-5,.,.,TRBJ2-1,TGTGCCAGCAGTTACGCAACCCTAGAGGGAGCACGGTTCTTC,CASSYATLEGARFF
TRBV7-8,few,.,TRBJ2-1,TGTGCCAGCAGCTTATCAATTGGGGGCACTACCTACAATGAGCAGTTCTTC,CASSLSIGGTTYNEQFF
TRBV7-9,.,TRBD1,TRBJ1-4,TGTGCCAACCCAACACACGACAGGGAAGGATTAAGTGAAAAACTGTTTTTT,CANPTHDREGLSEKLFF